This T cell receptor (beta chain) came from a study of blood T cells in healthy people across ages. Findings and limits, study-wide: Older individuals had lower TCR beta diversity per million T cells (the decline was roughly linear).

This clonotype was detected a few times. Antigen specificity is unknown. Looked up from germline, CDR1 is SGHVS and CDR2 is FNYEAQ. The CDR3 has 15 amino acids. V was clipped by 1 base and J by 8 bases, with 15 bases between them. Then a second PCR, running roughly 7 to 12 cycles, was carried out with a sample-barcoded 5' primer and a J-beta primer mix. Unique molecular identifiers of 12 random nucleotides labeled each cDNA. TCRdb processed the 5' RACE reads anew with MiXCR; each CDR3 protein has one entry. Of about 760,000 distinct CDR3 sequences listed, about 25% were seen once; the top ten hold under 9.5%. These data also featured in a second study, about T cells of mothers and their children. That source notes: Mothers gave over 9.5 million TCR beta CDR3 reads each, and children about 3 million each. Slightly higher but non-significant overlap marked related mother-child pairs versus unrelated pairs.

The chain is built from TRBV7-6 and TRBJ2-1; possibly TRBD2 for D (6 bases). The receptor's source is a boy between 10 and 17 years old in good health. The source material was blood. This CDR3 reads CASSLGGRWRDEQFF. The CDR3 DNA follows: TGTGCCAGCAGCTTAGGGGGACGGTGGAGGGATGAGCAGTTCTTC.